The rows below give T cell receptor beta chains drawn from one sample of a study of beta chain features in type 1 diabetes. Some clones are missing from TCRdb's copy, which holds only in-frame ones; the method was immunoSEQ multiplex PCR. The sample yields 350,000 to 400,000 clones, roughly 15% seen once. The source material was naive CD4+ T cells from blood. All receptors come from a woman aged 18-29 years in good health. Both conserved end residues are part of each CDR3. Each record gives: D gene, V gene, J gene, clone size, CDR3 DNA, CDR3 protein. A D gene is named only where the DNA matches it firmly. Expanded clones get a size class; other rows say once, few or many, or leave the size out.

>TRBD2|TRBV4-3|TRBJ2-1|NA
TGCGCCAGCAGCCCAACCTCCCCAACTAGCGGGAGATTGTACAATGAGCAGTTCTTC
CASSPTSPTSGRLYNEQFF
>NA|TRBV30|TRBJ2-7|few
TGTGCCTGGAGTGTTAGCAGTTACGAGCAGTACTTC
CAWSVSSYEQYF
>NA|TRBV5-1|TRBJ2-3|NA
TGCGCCAGCAGGATAGCCGGAGTCTACACAGATACGCAGTATTTT
CASRIAGVYTDTQYF
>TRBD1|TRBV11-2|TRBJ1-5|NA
TGTGCCAGCAGCCCACAGGGGAGCAATCAGCCCCAGCATTTT
CASSPQGSNQPQHF
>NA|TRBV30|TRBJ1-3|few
TGTGCCTGGAGTGGAGGGATCGGAAACACCATATATTTT
CAWSGGIGNTIYF
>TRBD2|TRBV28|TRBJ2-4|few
TGTGCCAGCAGTTTTGCCCTTGGCGGGAGGGCCAGGTACCTAGCCAAAAACATTCAGTACTTC
CASSFALGGRARYLAKNIQYF
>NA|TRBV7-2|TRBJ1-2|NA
TGTGCCAGCAGCCCCTTACAGGGCTATGGCTACACCTTC
CASSPLQGYGYTF
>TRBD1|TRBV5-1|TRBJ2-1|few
TGCGCCAGCAGCCCGGGACAGGGTGTTCAGTTCTTC
CASSPGQGVQFF
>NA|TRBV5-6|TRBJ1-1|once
TGTGCCAGCAGCTTGTACGGGACTGAAGCTTTCTTT
CASSLYGTEAFF
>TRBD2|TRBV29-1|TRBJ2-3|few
TGCAGCGTTGGCGGGAGGGCCGTAGATACGCAGTATTTT
CSVGGRAVDTQYF
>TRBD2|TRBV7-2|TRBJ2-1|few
TGTGCCAGCAGCCCTCCTGGACTAGTGTACAATGAGCAGTTCTTC
CASSPPGLVYNEQFF
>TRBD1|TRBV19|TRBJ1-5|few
TGTGCCAGTAGTACGGGACAGGGACAAGGTCAGCCCCAGCATTTT
CASSTGQGQGQPQHF
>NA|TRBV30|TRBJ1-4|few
TGTGCCTGGAGTGCACGGGGGGTGAGTGGTGAAAAACTGTTTTTT
CAWSARGVSGEKLFF
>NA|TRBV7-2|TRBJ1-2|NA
TGTGCCAGCAGACCGGCGGGGGGCGCCTATGGCTACACCTTC
CASRPAGGAYGYTF
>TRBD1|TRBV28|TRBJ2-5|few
TGTGCCAGCAGTCGACAGGGCCGTGAGACCCAGTACTTC
CASSRQGRETQYF
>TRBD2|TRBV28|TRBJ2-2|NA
TGTGCCAGCAGTTTACTACTAGCGGGATTCGGGGAGCTGTTTTTT
CASSLLLAGFGELFF
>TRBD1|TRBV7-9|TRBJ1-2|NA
TGTGCCAGCAGCTCGGGACAGGGCGCCTATGGCTACACCTTC
CASSSGQGAYGYTF
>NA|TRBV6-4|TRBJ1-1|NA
TGTGCCAGCACCACGGAGGGCGCGGGGTACACTGAAGCTTTCTTT
CASTTEGAGYTEAFF
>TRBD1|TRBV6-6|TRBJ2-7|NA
TGTGCCAGCAGTTACGATGGACAGGGGCACGAGCAGTACTTC
CASSYDGQGHEQYF
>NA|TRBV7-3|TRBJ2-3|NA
TGTGCCAGCAGCTTACAGGGTGGGCGCACAGATACGCAGTATTTT
CASSLQGGRTDTQYF
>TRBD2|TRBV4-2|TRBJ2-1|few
TGTGCCAGCAGTAAAGAGGGGGCTAGCGGGAGCAATGAGCAGTTCTTC
CASSKEGASGSNEQFF
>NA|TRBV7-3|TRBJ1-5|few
TGTGCCAGCAGCTTAGTACCAGGGGTGAGCAATCAGCCCCAGCATTTT
CASSLVPGVSNQPQHF
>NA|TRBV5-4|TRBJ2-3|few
TGTGCCAGCAGCTTGGACCACTCCCCTAATACAGATACGCAGTATTTT
CASSLDHSPNTDTQYF
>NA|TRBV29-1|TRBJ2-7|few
TGCAGCGTTGACCGAGGGCTACACGAGCAGTACTTC
CSVDRGLHEQYF
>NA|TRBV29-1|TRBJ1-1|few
TGCAGCGTTCTTATGAACACTGAAGCTTTCTTT
CSVLMNTEAFF
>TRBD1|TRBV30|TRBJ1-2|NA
TGTGCCTGGGGAGGTGAGGCAGGGGGTAGCAACACCTTC
CAWGGEAGGSNTF
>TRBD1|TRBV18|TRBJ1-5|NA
TGTGCCAGCTCACCGGGACAGGGACCCTATAGCAATCAGCCCCAGCATTTT
CASSPGQGPYSNQPQHF
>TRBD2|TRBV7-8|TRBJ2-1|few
TGTGCCAGCAGCCGGCCCGGCCTAGCGGGAGCCGGCGGCAATGAGCAGTTCTTC
CASSRPGLAGAGGNEQFF
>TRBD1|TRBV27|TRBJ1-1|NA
TGTGCCAGCAGTACGCGGACAGGTCTCGAAGCTTTCTTT
CASSTRTGLEAFF
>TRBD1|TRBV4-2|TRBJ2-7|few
TGTGCCAGCAGCTTCCGGACAGGGAGTTCCTCCGAGCAGTACTTC
CASSFRTGSSSEQYF
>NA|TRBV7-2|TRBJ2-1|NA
TGTGCCAGCAGCCTCACCGGGACATCCTACAATGAGCAGTTCTTC
CASSLTGTSYNEQFF
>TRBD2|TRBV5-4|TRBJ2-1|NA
TGTGCCAGCAGCTTGCGAAGCTACGGGACTAGAGAGGTTCTGTTCTTC
CASSLRSYGTREVLFF
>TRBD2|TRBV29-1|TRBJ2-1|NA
TGCAGCGTTGTTCTTCATTCTTTCGGACTAGCGGCGGACTTCGAGCAGTTCTTC
CSVVLHSFGLAADFEQFF
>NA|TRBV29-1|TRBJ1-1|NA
TGCAGCGTGGGGGGGGGCACTGAAGCTTTCTTT
CSVGGGTEAFF
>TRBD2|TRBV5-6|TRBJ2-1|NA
TGTGCCAGCAGCTTCTCTAGCGGGAGGATCGGTGAGCAGTTCTTC
CASSFSSGRIGEQFF
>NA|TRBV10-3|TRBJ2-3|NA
TGTGCCATCAGCTCAGGGTTTACGCAGTATTTT
CAISSGFTQYF
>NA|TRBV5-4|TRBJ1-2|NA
TGTGCCAGCAGCATGGGGCATCGTCCCTATGGCTACACCTTC
CASSMGHRPYGYTF
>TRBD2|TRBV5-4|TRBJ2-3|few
TGTGCCAGCAGCGAGACTAGCGGGACGCACACAGATACGCAGTATTTT
CASSETSGTHTDTQYF
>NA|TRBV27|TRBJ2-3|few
TGTGCCAGCAGTTTTAAACAGGGCCTCGATACGCAGTATTTT
CASSFKQGLDTQYF
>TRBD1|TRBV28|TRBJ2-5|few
TGTGCCAGCAGTTGGAACCGGGACAGGGGGGAGACCCAGTACTTC
CASSWNRDRGETQYF
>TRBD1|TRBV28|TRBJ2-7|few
TGTGCCAGCAGGGGACAGGGGGTCCTCTCCTACGAGCAGTACTTC
CASRGQGVLSYEQYF
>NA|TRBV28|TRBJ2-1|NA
TGTGCCAGCAGTGTGCAGGGTGTCTCCTACAATGAGCAGTTCTTC
CASSVQGVSYNEQFF
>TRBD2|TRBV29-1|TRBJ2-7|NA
TGCAGCGTTGAAGATCTTCAAGGGACTAGCAGCTACTTC
CSVEDLQGTSSYF
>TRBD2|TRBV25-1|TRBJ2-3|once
TGTGCCAGCAGTGAGACTAGCGGGAGTGATACGCAGTATTTT
CASSETSGSDTQYF
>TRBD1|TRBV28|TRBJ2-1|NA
TGTGCCAGCAGTGGCCGGGACAGGGGTGTCTTC
CASSGRDRGVF
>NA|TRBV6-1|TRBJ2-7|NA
TGTGCCAGCAGTGAGCGGATAGCACCCTCCTACGAGCAGTACTTC
CASSERIAPSYEQYF
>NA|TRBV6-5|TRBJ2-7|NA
TGTGCCAGCAGTTACTCGAATCGGGGGATCTACGAGCAGTACTTC
CASSYSNRGIYEQYF
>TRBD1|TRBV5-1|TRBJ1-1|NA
TGCGCCAGCAGCTTGGTAAGTCAGGGGGCTGAAGCTTTCTTT
CASSLVSQGAEAFF
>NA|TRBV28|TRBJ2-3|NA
TGTGCCAGTGGACGCAGTGGGGCGATAGATACGCAGTATTTT
CASGRSGAIDTQYF
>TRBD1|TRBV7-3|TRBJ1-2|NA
TGTGCCAGCAGCTTAACCCCCGGGACAGAGTATGGCTACACCTTC
CASSLTPGTEYGYTF
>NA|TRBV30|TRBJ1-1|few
TGTGCCTGGAGTAGCCAGGGGAGCACTGAAGCTTTCTTT
CAWSSQGSTEAFF
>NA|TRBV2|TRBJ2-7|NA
TGTGCCAGCAAACAGGGGGGGGAAAGCGAGCAGTACTTC
CASKQGGESEQYF
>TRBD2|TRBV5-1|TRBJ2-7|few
TGCGCCAGCAGCGCGACCCTAGCGGCCGCCTACGAGCAGTACTTC
CASSATLAAAYEQYF